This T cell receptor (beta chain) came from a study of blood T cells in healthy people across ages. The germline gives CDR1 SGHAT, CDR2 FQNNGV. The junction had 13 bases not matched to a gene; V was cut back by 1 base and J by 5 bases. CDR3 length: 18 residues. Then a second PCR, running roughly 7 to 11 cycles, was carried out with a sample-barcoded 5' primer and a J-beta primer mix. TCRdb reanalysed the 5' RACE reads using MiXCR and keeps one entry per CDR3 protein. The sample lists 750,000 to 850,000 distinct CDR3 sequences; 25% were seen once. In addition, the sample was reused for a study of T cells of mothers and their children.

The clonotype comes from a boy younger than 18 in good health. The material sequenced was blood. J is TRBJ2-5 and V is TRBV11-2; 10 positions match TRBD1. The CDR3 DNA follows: TGTGCCAGCAGCTTAGTTAACCACCGACAGGGGGCTATGGAGACCCAGTACTTC. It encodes CASSLVNHRQGAMETQYF. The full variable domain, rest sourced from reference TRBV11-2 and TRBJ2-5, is EAGVAQSPRYKIIEKRQSVAFWCNPISGHATLYWYQQILGQGPKLLIQFQNNGVVDDSQLPKDRFSAERLKGVDSTLKIQPAKLEDSAVYLCASSLVNHRQGAMETQYFGPGTRLLVL.